The subject of this entry is one TCR beta chain. This sample is drawn from a study of control samples from healthy donors and cancer patients. This table comes from immunoSEQ multiplex PCR, and its TCRdb copy is limited to in-frame clones, with some not included. The sample carries roughly 140,000 clones, around 90% recorded once. Germline V gene lookup returns CDR1 SNHLY and CDR2 FYNNEI. The CDR3 consists of 15 residues. The V and J ends lost 4 bases and 6 bases respectively, with 19 bases between them. This clonotype was obtained from a man in his thirties or forties in good health. The rearrangement links TRBV2 to TRBJ2-7; D ambiguous. The sample taken for sequencing was blood. The CDR3 DNA reads as TGTGCCAGCAGTGGGTCGAAAGATCGCGCTCCCGAGCAGTACTTC. It translates to CASSGSKDRAPEQYF.